The 24 T cell receptor beta chains reported below all come from one sample, sequenced in a study of blood T cell repertoires in COVID-19. Using immunoSEQ multiplex PCR, the repertoire was profiled, and TCRdb retains in-frame clones only, with some absent. The sample has 400,000 to 450,000 clones, approximately 88% seen once. Source material: peripheral blood. The origin of the receptors is a woman aged 45-65 years with COVID-19, enrolled during active disease.

The rearrangement links TRBV11-2 to TRBJ2-7, with D hard to call. Trimming cost V 5 bases and J 3 bases, with 14 bases left between them. Germline values: CDR1 SGHAT, CDR2 FQNNGV. This CDR3 has 14 amino acids. The CDR3 DNA sequence: TGTGCCAGCAGCGCAGAGGCCGGGTACTACGAGCAGTACTTC. The encoded protein is CASSAEAGYYEQYF.

This clone has a single count. The CDR3 reads CASSLGGGGYEQYF. For the CDR3, the DNA is TGTGCCAGCAGCTTGGGGGGAGGGGGATACGAGCAGTACTTC. The rearrangement uses TRBV5-4 and TRBJ2-7; D may be TRBD2 (7 bases). With 0 bases removed from V and 4 bases from J, the gap between germline ends came to 11 bases. This CDR3 contains 14 residues. CDR1 and CDR2 (germline): SGHNT, YYREEE (reference sequence).

A single count supports this clone. Distinct nucleotide sequences in the sample also encode this CDR3. The rearrangement uses TRBV30 and TRBJ1-2, with a weak D call TRBD1 (6 bases). The length of the CDR3 is 12 residues. Between the trimmed V and J ends, which lost 0 bases and 7 bases, there was a span of 9 bases. Germline CDR1 reads GTSNPN; CDR2 reads SVGIG (reference sequence). The CDR3 region is CAWSVGGSGYTF. The CDR3 nucleotides are TGTGCCTGGAGTGTTGGGGGCTCTGGCTACACCTTC.

This chain links TRBV7-8 with TRBJ1-6; D is unresolved. This CDR3 region has 15 residues. Germline CDR1 and CDR2: SGHVS and FQNEAQ. V gave up 5 bases and J gave up 0 bases, with 8 bases separating them. CDR3 DNA: TGTGCCAGCAGCCCGGAGAGCTCCTATAATTCACCCCTCCACTTT. It is translated as CASSPESSYNSPLHF.

This clone has a handful of counts. The chain couples TRBV27 to TRBJ1-4; 9 nucleotides agree with TRBD1. From germline, CDR1 is MNHEY and CDR2 SMNVEV (reference sequence). Unmatched junction bases numbered 1, after V lost 7 bases and J lost 4 bases. The CDR3 is made up of 13 amino acids. The CDR3 DNA sequence: TGTGCCAGCATGGGACAGGGTAATGAAAAACTGTTTTTT. This gives the protein CASMGQGNEKLFF.

The gene calls are TRBV3-1 (or the pseudogene TRBV3-2) and TRBJ1-6, with TRBD1 matching 7 bases. V was clipped by 0 bases and J by 9 bases; unmatched bases: 8. Germline V gene sequence: CDR1 LGHDT, CDR2 YNNKEL (reference sequence). The CDR3 length is 16 residues. The CDR3 bases are TGTGCCAGCAGCCAAGATCAGGGGGGCTCTAGTTCACCCCTCCACTTT. This translates into CASSQDQGGSSSPLHF.

This clone has more than one count but fewer than ten. The chain links TRBV2 to TRBJ1-4; D unresolved. The CDR3 runs 15 residues. Germline V gives CDR1 SNHLY, CDR2 FYNNEI. The V end was cut by 3 bases, the J end by 0 bases, with 8 bases between. CDR3 sequence: CASSERSTTNEKLFF. The CDR3 DNA follows: TGTGCCAGCAGTGAGAGGTCCACAACTAATGAAAAACTGTTTTTT.

This clone has just one count. The chain recombines TRBV11-2 with TRBJ2-3; D not resolved. Germline V gene lookup returns CDR1 SGHAT and CDR2 FQNNGV. Trimming shortened V by 5 bases and J by 6 bases, and 18 bases separated the two germline ends. The CDR3 is made up of 15 amino acids. CDR3 amino acids: CASSPPGAPLDTQYF. The CDR3 nucleotides are TGTGCCAGCAGCCCCCCTGGAGCGCCGCTCGATACGCAGTATTTT.

The chain carries TRBV6-2 or TRBV6-3 and TRBJ2-5; 12 nucleotides align to TRBD2. The CDR3 sequence is 15 residues long. Per the germline V gene, CDR1 is MNHEY and CDR2 is SVGEGT. J lost 5 bases, V lost 5 bases, and 6 bases had no gene match. CDR3 region: CASSTRTSGVETQYF. CDR3 DNA sequence: TGTGCCAGCAGTACCCGGACTAGCGGGGTCGAGACCCAGTACTTC.

The genes are TRBV5-1 and TRBJ2-1; TRBD2 agrees at 7 bases. This CDR3 spans 15 amino acids. Germline V CDR1 and CDR2: SGHRS, YFSETQ. Trimming cost V 4 bases and J 7 bases; bases outside gene matches: 11. This CDR3 reads CASSVPGGSGNEQFF. As DNA, the CDR3 is TGCGCCAGCAGCGTCCCGGGAGGCTCGGGGAATGAGCAGTTCTTC.

This CDR3 reads CASSLANRGEKLFF. The CDR3 DNA sequence: TGTGCCAGCAGCTTAGCGAACAGGGGCGAAAAACTGTTTTTT. V gene TRBV7-9 combines with J gene TRBJ1-4; 7 bases are shared with TRBD1. Germline CDR1 is SEHNR and CDR2 is FQNEAQ (reference sequence). The CDR3 has 14 amino acids. V gave up 0 bases and J gave up 8 bases; unmatched junction bases: 3.

The chain recombines TRBV4-1 with TRBJ1-3; D not resolved. V lost 0 bases and J lost 0, with 9 bases in between. CDR3 length equals 16 residues. The germline V gene encodes CDR1 MGHRA and CDR2 YSYEKL. The CDR3 loop is CASSQDSLLSGNTIYF. The CDR3 DNA reads TGCGCCAGCAGCCAAGACAGTCTCCTCTCTGGAAACACCATATATTTT.

V gene TRBV3-1 (or the pseudogene TRBV3-2) combines with J gene TRBJ1-2; maybe TRBD1 (5 bases). Germline loops: CDR1 LGHDT, CDR2 YNNKEL (reference sequence). The V and J ends lost 4 bases and 3 bases respectively, with 21 bases between them. The CDR3 has 17 residues. The CDR3 reads CASSPGPRQGGDYGYTF. As DNA, the CDR3 is TGTGCCAGCAGCCCCGGGCCCAGGCAAGGAGGGGACTATGGCTACACCTTC.

The CDR3 bases are TGTGCCAGCAGTCTAATTCAGGGGGCCGCGATAAGCGGGGCCAACGTCCTGACTTTC. This encodes CASSLIQGAAISGANVLTF. The genes are TRBV2 and TRBJ2-6, with 8 bases that match TRBD1. Germline lookup yields CDR1 SNHLY and CDR2 FYNNEI. Trimming cost V 5 bases and J 4 bases; bases outside gene matches: 16. The CDR3 has 19 amino acids.

A remark on this clone: Germline is not matched at one junction end, which may reflect a read error. This rearrangement joins TRBV19 to TRBJ1-1; D not resolved. From germline, CDR1 is LNHDA and CDR2 SQIVND (reference sequence). The CDR3 has 14 residues. The CDR3 loop is CASSILGPNTEAFF. The CDR3 coding sequence is TGTGCCAGTAGTATTCTGGGCCCGAACACTGAGGCTTTCTTT. The variable domain in full, with the rest retrieved from reference TRBV19 and TRBJ1-1, is DGGITQSPKYLFRKEGQNVTLSCEQNLNHDAMYWYRQDPGQGLRLIYYSQIVNDFQKGDIAEGYSVSREKKESFPLTVTSAQKNPTAFYLCASSILGPNTEAFFGQGTRLTVV.

The chain joins TRBV7-9 to TRBJ2-1, with 8 bases that match TRBD1. Trimming cost V 0 bases and J 9 bases; bases outside gene matches: 10. Looked up from germline, CDR1 is SEHNR and CDR2 is FQNEAQ (reference sequence). This CDR3 has 16 residues. DNA of the CDR3: TGTGCCAGCAGCTTAGCGTTAAGGGGACAGGATGGTGAGCAGTTCTTC. Protein sequence: CASSLALRGQDGEQFF.

V gene TRBV30 combines with J gene TRBJ1-3, with TRBD1 matching 7 bases. This CDR3 is 16 amino acids long. Trimming at V came to 2 bases and at J to 0 bases, leaving 7 bases not matched to a gene. Germline V lookup: CDR1 GTSNPN, CDR2 SVGIG (reference sequence). The CDR3 spells CAWSLGQISSGNTIYF. The CDR3 region has the DNA TGTGCCTGGAGTTTGGGACAGATAAGCTCTGGAAACACCATATATTTT. The full variable domain, with the rest looked up from reference TRBV30 and TRBJ1-3, is SQTIHQWPATLVQPVGSPLSLECTVEGTSNPNLYWYRQAAGRGLQLLFYSVGIGQISSEVPQNLSASRPQDRQFILSSKKLLLSDSGFYLCAWSLGQISSGNTIYFGEGSWLTVV.

The chain is built from TRBV2 and TRBJ1-5; weak D call: TRBD1 (6 bases). V lost 4 bases, J lost 6 bases, and 10 bases lay in between. CDR3 size: 13 residues. The germline CDR1 and CDR2 sequences are SNHLY and FYNNEI. DNA of the CDR3: TGTGCCAGCAGTGCAGGGGTGGCTCAGCCCCAGCATTTT. Amino acids: CASSAGVAQPQHF.

The genes are TRBV5-1 and TRBJ2-7, with TRBD1 matching 7 bases. The CDR3 sequence is 14 residues long. Germline V gene lookup returns CDR1 SGHRS and CDR2 YFSETQ. V dropped 0 bases and J dropped 2; count of bases not matched to a gene: 2. CDR3 region: CASSLEGATYEQYF. Here the CDR3 DNA reads TGCGCCAGCAGCTTGGAGGGGGCAACCTACGAGCAGTACTTC.

The chain is built from TRBV5-1 and TRBJ2-7, with D tentatively TRBD1 (6 bases). Germline V gene sequence: CDR1 SGHRS, CDR2 YFSETQ. Trimming took off 0 bases at V and 7 bases at J, with 11 bases between the two ends. The CDR3 has 13 amino acids. In DNA form, the CDR3 reads TGCGCCAGCAGCTTGGATCAGGGGCGGGAGCAGTACTTC. Translation: CASSLDQGREQYF.

The chain employs TRBV6-5 and TRBJ2-5; D is perhaps TRBD1 (6 bases). The CDR3 sequence is 12 residues long. CDR1 and CDR2 from the germline V gene are MNHEY and SVGAGI. Trimming left V 7 bases short and J 4 bases short, with 10 bases between. Here the CDR3 reads CASTRGGETQYF. DNA for the CDR3: TGTGCCAGCACCAGGGGTGGAGAGACCCAGTACTTC.

This clone was detected only once. The chain carries TRBV19 and TRBJ1-2; no clear D gene. The V end lost 5 bases, the J end lost 6 bases, and 10 bases lay between the germline ends. Germline V gene lookup returns CDR1 LNHDA and CDR2 SQIVND (reference sequence). The CDR3 runs 12 residues. CDR3 residues: CASSVRSNGYTF. The CDR3 region has the DNA TGTGCCAGTAGTGTCCGGTCCAATGGCTACACCTTC.

The rearrangement uses TRBV3-1 (or the pseudogene TRBV3-2) and TRBJ1-1; D perhaps matches TRBD1 (5 bases). The length of the CDR3 is 13 residues. Germline V CDR1 and CDR2: LGHDT, YNNKEL (reference sequence). V dropped 3 bases and J dropped 3 bases, with 8 bases sitting between them. CDR3 bases: TGTGCCAGCAGCCATGACAGTGACACTGAAGCTTTCTTT. It yields the protein CASSHDSDTEAFF.

The J gene is TRBJ2-5, the V gene TRBV6-5; TRBD1 aligns across 8 bases. V lost 2 bases, J lost 5 bases, and 7 bases stayed unmatched. The germline V gene has CDR1 MNHEY and CDR2 SVGAGI. The CDR3 spans 15 residues. The chain's CDR3 is CASSYPGQGGETQYF. The CDR3, as DNA: TGTGCCAGCAGTTACCCAGGACAGGGCGGGGAGACCCAGTACTTC.